A selection of T cell receptor beta chains follows, all from one sample in a study of cytotoxic CD8 clonotypes in ibrutinib-treated CLL. Some clones are missing from TCRdb's copy, which holds only in-frame ones; the method was immunoSEQ multiplex PCR. The table includes roughly 200,000 clones, about 75% detected once. The sample here was PBMCs, taken after 12 months of ibrutinib treatment. The origin of the receptors is a human donor with chronic lymphocytic leukemia. Each CDR3 is given with its conserved first and last residue. A D gene is named only where the DNA matches it firmly. Size values are once, few and many counts, or a class for expanded clones, and some rows have none.

size	V	D	J	DNA	CDR3
.	TRBV30	.	TRBJ2-3	TGTGCCTGGGGGAGACAGTCCTTTGTCCCTGCAGATACGCAGTATTTT	CAWGRQSFVPADTQYF
.	TRBV6-5	.	TRBJ1-1	TGTGCCAGCGTAAGGGGACGGGGGAACACTGAAGCTTTCTTT	CASVRGRGNTEAFF
.	TRBV5-1	TRBD1	TRBJ2-3	TGCGCCAGCAGCGTAGACAGGGGTGGGGATACGCAGTATTTT	CASSVDRGGDTQYF
few	TRBV27	.	TRBJ1-5	TGTGCCAGCAGTTTTCAGGGCGCGAATCAGCCCCAGCATTTT	CASSFQGANQPQHF
.	TRBV19	.	TRBJ1-1	TGTGCCAGTAGTATAAAGGGGCGCTTCGGTGAAGCTTTCTTT	CASSIKGRFGEAFF
.	TRBV4-2	.	TRBJ1-6	TGTGCCAGCAGCCAAGGACAGTCTAATTCACCCCTCCACTTT	CASSQGQSNSPLHF
few	TRBV5-1	.	TRBJ1-5	TGCGCCAGCAGCTTGGACGGCAGTCTTTATAGCAATCAGCCCCAGCATTTT	CASSLDGSLYSNQPQHF
.	TRBV21-1	.	TRBJ2-2	TGTGCCAGCAGGGGACAGTTGAACACCGGGGAGCTGTTTTTT	CASRGQLNTGELFF
once	TRBV4-3	.	TRBJ2-2	TGCGCCAGCAGCCAAGATATAGGGGATTATGAGGAGCTGTTTTTT	CASSQDIGDYEELFF
few	TRBV6-5	.	TRBJ1-3	TGTGCCAGCATCAACTCTGGAAACACCATATATTTT	CASINSGNTIYF
few	TRBV7-3	.	TRBJ2-7	TGTGCCAGCAGCTTGCTAGGGACCTACGAGCAGTACTTC	CASSLLGTYEQYF
.	TRBV30	TRBD2	TRBJ2-7	TGTGCCTGGAGCAAATACCCGGGACTAGCGGGAGTAGTGCCCTCGGGTCTCTACGAGCAGTACTTC	CAWSKYPGLAGVVPSGLYEQYF
.	TRBV29-1	.	TRBJ2-1	TGCAGCGTTCACCGGGACATCCAGTTCTTC	CSVHRDIQFF
.	TRBV5-1	.	TRBJ1-1	TGCGCCAGCAGCTCCCTGGAGAGGGGGATTGAAGCTTTCTTT	CASSSLERGIEAFF
.	TRBV5-1	TRBD1	TRBJ1-4	TGCGCCAGCAGCTTAACTCGACAGGGGGCGCAAAATGAAAAACTGTTTTTT	CASSLTRQGAQNEKLFF
.	TRBV11-2	.	TRBJ2-7	TGTGCCAGCAGCTCTTCGACGGCGTCCTACGAGCAGTACTTC	CASSSSTASYEQYF
.	TRBV7-2	.	TRBJ2-3	TGTGCCAGCAGCTTAGTGGCGGGGTTCACAGATACGCAGTATTTT	CASSLVAGFTDTQYF
.	TRBV6-4	.	TRBJ2-5	TGTGCCAGCAGTGGCGACAAAGGCGAGACCCAGTACTTC	CASSGDKGETQYF
.	TRBV2	.	TRBJ1-5	TGTGCCAGCAGTGGTCCAGGGGCCCGGAATCAGCCCCAGCATTTT	CASSGPGARNQPQHF
.	TRBV30	.	TRBJ2-3	TGTGCCTGGAGTGAGGGTGGGGGCCAGAGCACAGATACGCAGTATTTT	CAWSEGGGQSTDTQYF